Each of the 18 T cell receptor beta chains below was sequenced from the same sample in a study of blood T cell repertoires in COVID-19. Clones were read by immunoSEQ multiplex PCR, and TCRdb kept only the in-frame ones, dropping some. The sample yields some 150,000 clones, nearly 80% seen once. Sequenced material: peripheral blood. Every receptor here comes from a man older than 75 with acute or convalescent COVID-19.

V gene TRBV10-3 combines with J gene TRBJ2-2; the D gene is possibly TRBD2 (7 bases). Trimming removed 10 bases from V and 1 base from J, with 13 bases in between. There are 14 residues in the CDR3. Per the germline V gene, CDR1 is ENHRY and CDR2 is SYGVKD. CDR3: CANGRGGNTGELFF. The CDR3 DNA reads as TGTGCCAACGGTAGGGGGGGGAACACCGGGGAGCTGTTTTTT.

The V call is TRBV3-1 (or the pseudogene TRBV3-2), the J call TRBJ2-5; D is ambiguous. The ends were cut back, 5 bases at V and 4 bases at J, with 5 bases in the middle. The CDR3 covers 11 residues. Germline V gene lookup returns CDR1 LGHDT and CDR2 YNNKEL (reference sequence). CDR3 coding DNA: TGTGCCAGCAGCTCAGGAGAGACCCAGTACTTC. Encoded protein: CASSSGETQYF.

This clone occurred a few times. The chain joins TRBV12-5 to TRBJ2-7, with D perhaps TRBD1 (6 bases). Trimming left V 7 bases short and J 0 bases short, with 22 bases between. Germline assignment: CDR1 LGHNT and CDR2 FRNRAP. The CDR3 spans 17 residues. The CDR3 protein is CASAPRGPRDTSYEQYF. The CDR3 nucleotides are TGTGCTAGTGCCCCCAGGGGCCCCCGGGACACCTCCTACGAGCAGTACTTC.

The chain combines TRBV19 with TRBJ1-1; tentative D call: TRBD1 (5 bases). The CDR3 has 15 residues. V shed 4 bases and J shed 0 bases, with 12 bases lying between them. Germline V gives CDR1 LNHDA, CDR2 SQIVND (reference sequence). The CDR3 region has the DNA TGTGCCAGTAGTAGGGCAGGGCGCGTGAACACTGAAGCTTTCTTT. Its protein product is CASSRAGRVNTEAFF.

The V gene is TRBV19, the J gene TRBJ1-2, with TRBD1 matching 8 bases. Germline V gene sequence: CDR1 LNHDA, CDR2 SQIVND (reference sequence). This CDR3 has 12 residues. The ends lost 6 bases at V and 8 bases at J; junction bases unmatched: 5. CDR3 in DNA: TGTGCCAGTAGCCAGGGGGCGAGGGGCTACACCTTC. It encodes CASSQGARGYTF. Complete variable domain (other parts from reference TRBV19 and TRBJ1-2): DGGITQSPKYLFRKEGQNVTLSCEQNLNHDAMYWYRQDPGQGLRLIYYSQIVNDFQKGDIAEGYSVSREKKESFPLTVTSAQKNPTAFYLCASSQGARGYTFGSGTRLTVV.

This chain connects TRBV7-9 to TRBJ1-5; no clear D gene. The CDR3 spans 14 residues. The germline V gene encodes CDR1 SEHNR and CDR2 FQNEAQ (reference sequence). V was shortened by 1 base and J by 9 bases, with 13 bases between the two germline ends. Written as DNA, the CDR3 is TGTGCCAGCAGCTTAGGTGCGGAGGCCTCGCCCCAGCATTTT. Amino acid sequence: CASSLGAEASPQHF.

This clone was seen repeatedly, ten times or more. The chain has TRBV5-1 and TRBJ1-3; no clear D gene. The length of the CDR3 is 14 residues. The germline CDR1 and CDR2 sequences are SGHRS and YFSETQ. The germline V and J ends were trimmed by 1 base and 0 bases, with 5 bases remaining between them. For the CDR3, the DNA is TGCGCCAGCAGCTTGTCAGGCTCTGGAAACACCATATATTTT. Its protein is CASSLSGSGNTIYF.

A single count supports this clone. The chain carries TRBV12-3 or TRBV12-4 and TRBJ2-1, with D perhaps TRBD2 (5 bases). The CDR3 has 11 amino acids. The V end was cut by 10 bases, the J end by 9 bases, with 13 bases between. CDR3 sequence (DNA): TGTGCCATCCTAAAGAGGGCTGAGCAGTTCTTC. Translated, it gives CAILKRAEQFF.

This clone was detected only a few times. The genes are TRBV7-8 and TRBJ1-1; 7 positions match TRBD1. The trim removed 5 bases at V and 1 base at J, leaving 13 bases unmatched. CDR1 and CDR2 from the germline V gene are SGHVS and FQNEAQ. This CDR3 comprises 17 residues. CDR3 nucleotide sequence: TGTGCCAGCAGCGTGACAGGGCTAACTTGGGGGAACACTGAAGCTTTCTTT. Translation: CASSVTGLTWGNTEAFF.

For this clone: One end of the junction does not line up with germline, which may come from a read error. This chain uses TRBV7-7 with TRBJ2-2; 12 positions match TRBD2. The V gene's germline CDR1 is SSHAT and CDR2 FNYEAQ (reference sequence). CDR3 length: 18 residues. CDR3 residues: CASSPGLAGSTNTGELFF. Here the CDR3 DNA reads TGTGCTAGCAGCCCAGGACTAGCGGGGTCCACGAACACCGGGGAGCTGTTTTTT.

The J gene is TRBJ1-5, the V gene TRBV10-3; unclear D gene. The CDR3 consists of 12 residues. CDR1 ENHRY and CDR2 SYGVKD come from the germline V gene. Trimming shortened V by 7 bases and J by 7 bases, and 11 bases separated the two germline ends. The CDR3 loop reads CAITRDEQPQHF. CDR3 nucleotides: TGTGCCATCACCCGGGATGAACAGCCCCAGCATTTT.

The rearrangement uses TRBV3-1 (or the pseudogene TRBV3-2) and TRBJ2-2; D not resolved. The V gene's germline CDR1 is LGHDT and CDR2 YNNKEL (reference sequence). The CDR3 totals 11 residues. Deletions cut 6 bases from V and 5 bases from J, with 4 bases between. Here the CDR3 reads CASRSTGELFF. The CDR3 nucleotides read TGTGCCAGCAGGAGTACCGGGGAGCTGTTTTTT.

V usage is TRBV5-1 and J usage is TRBJ2-1, with D uncertain. V shed 7 bases and J shed 3 bases, with 8 bases lying between them. The CDR3 spans 12 residues. The V gene's germline CDR1 is SGHRS and CDR2 YFSETQ. DNA for the CDR3: TGCGCCAGCTCCCCCCTCTACAATGAGCAGTTCTTC. This codes for CASSPLYNEQFF.

V gene TRBV28 combines with J gene TRBJ2-2; no definite D call. The germline CDR1 and CDR2 sequences are MDHEN and SYDVKM. The CDR3 contains 13 residues. V lost 3 bases to trimming and J lost 7 bases, with 9 bases between them. DNA of the CDR3: TGTGCCAGCAGTTTCGGATGGAGCGGGGAGCTGTTTTTT. This sequence encodes CASSFGWSGELFF.

This clone was counted only a few times. This CDR3 is CASSAQGGTDTQYF. Here the CDR3 DNA reads TGTGCCAGCAGTGCACAGGGAGGCACAGATACGCAGTATTTT. The rearrangement links TRBV2 to TRBJ2-3; tentative D call: TRBD1 (6 bases). V was cut by 4 bases and J by 1 base, with 9 bases left in between. The germline V gene encodes CDR1 SNHLY and CDR2 FYNNEI. This CDR3 has 14 amino acids.

The chain uses TRBV6-6 and TRBJ1-1, with 8 bases that match TRBD1. V shed 7 bases, J shed 6 bases, and the junction held 7 bases outside the gene matches. The CDR3 contains 13 residues. The germline gives CDR1 MNHNY, CDR2 SVGAGI (reference sequence). This CDR3 is CASTPDRVAEAFF. The DNA of the CDR3 is TGTGCCAGCACCCCGGACAGGGTGGCTGAAGCTTTCTTT.

This chain links TRBV5-1 with TRBJ2-5, with 12 bases fitting TRBD2. The V gene's germline CDR1 is SGHRS and CDR2 YFSETQ. The CDR3 runs 18 residues. Trimming at V came to 0 bases and at J to 6 bases, leaving 12 bases not matched to a gene. The CDR3 reads CASSLESLAGGVDQTQYF. In nucleotides, the CDR3 is TGCGCCAGCAGCTTGGAATCCCTAGCGGGGGGGGTGGATCAGACCCAGTACTTC.

The chain employs TRBV11-2 and TRBJ2-2; TRBD1 matches 7 bases. Per germline, CDR1 SGHAT and CDR2 FQNNGV. Germline trimming cut 4 bases from V and 6 bases from J; bases unmatched to any gene: 5. The CDR3 contains 14 residues. As DNA, the CDR3 is TGTGCCAGCAGCTCCATCGGACAGGCCGGGGAGCTGTTTTTT. Protein sequence: CASSSIGQAGELFF.